This passage covers 10 T cell receptor beta chains from one sample sequenced in a study of cytomegalovirus exposure and HLA in healthy donors. The PCR had 60 Vbeta and 13 Jbeta primers. TCRdb's table, derived via immunoSEQ multiplex PCR, lists solely in-frame clones and lacks some. The table lists approximately 59,000 clones, 60% to 70% of them singletons. The sample taken for sequencing was PBMCs. The receptors originated from a man aged 35 to 55 in good health and CMV-seropositive.

The V and J genes are TRBV19 and TRBJ2-5, with TRBD1 matching over 9 bases. Judging by the DNA end, TRBJ2-7 fits better; the J call may be wrong. CDR1 is LNHDA, CDR2 SQIVND, per germline (reference sequence). The CDR3 runs 13 residues. CDR3 in DNA: TGTGCCACCGCCTCGGACAGGGGATACGAGCAGTACTTC. Amino acid sequence: CATASDRGYEQYF.

This clone has just a few counts. V and J are TRBV21-1 and TRBJ1-1; the table calls TRBD1, which could not be checked here. TRBV21-1 is a known pseudogene. The CDR3 sequence is 14 residues long. Here the CDR3 reads CASSKEQTCTEAFF. The CDR3 region has the DNA TGTGCCAGCAGCAAAGAACAGACGTGTACTGAAGCTTTCTTT.

This sequence joins TRBV25-1 and TRBJ2-3; TRBD1 matches 9 bases. The ends lost 4 bases at V and 6 bases at J; junction bases unmatched: 8. CDR1 is MGHDK and CDR2 is SYGVNS in the germline V gene. CDR3 size: 15 residues. CDR3 region: CASSVTGTGTDTQYF. CDR3 DNA: TGTGCCAGCAGTGTCACCGGGACAGGGACCGATACGCAGTATTTT.

The V call is TRBV6-1, the J call TRBJ2-7; D gene unclear. The CDR3 loop spans 12 amino acids. The germline gives CDR1 MNHNS, CDR2 SASEGT. With 0 bases removed from V and 5 bases from J, the gap between germline ends came to 5 bases. The CDR3 DNA is TGTGCCAGCAGTGAAGCGAGAGACGAGCAGTACTTC. This codes for CASSEARDEQYF.

In its sample, this clone was seen a few times. CDR3 sequence (DNA): TGTGCCAGCAGCCAGACTTCGGAGACCCAGTACTTC. Translated, it gives CASSQTSETQYF. The chain has TRBV7-9 and TRBJ2-5, with unresolved D. Germline loops: CDR1 SEHNR, CDR2 FQNEAQ (reference sequence). The CDR3 length is 12 residues. The V gene lost 5 bases and the J gene lost 5 bases, with 9 bases spanning the gap.

About this clone: Other DNA sequences from this sample encode an identical CDR3 as well. This chain uses TRBV7-2 with TRBJ1-1; D may be TRBD1 (6 bases). This CDR3 has 13 residues. Germline assignment: CDR1 SGHTA and CDR2 FQGNSA. V lost 4 bases, J lost 6 bases, and 12 bases lay in between. The CDR3 loop reads CASSSQQGAEAFF. The CDR3 DNA is TGTGCCAGCAGCTCCCAACAGGGAGCTGAAGCTTTCTTT.

This clone has a handful of counts. The genes are TRBV11-2 and TRBJ2-3; D possibly corresponds to TRBD2 (7 bases). Germline V lookup: CDR1 SGHAT, CDR2 FQNNGV. The CDR3 length is 15 residues. V dropped 8 bases and J dropped 2 bases, with 17 bases sitting between them. CDR3 sequence (DNA): TGTGCCAGCCGGTGGGGGCGGGGGATCACAGATACGCAGTATTTT. This gives the protein CASRWGRGITDTQYF.

The table lists this clone with a count of one. The V and J genes are TRBV30 and TRBJ2-7, with unresolved D. The CDR3 covers 12 residues. V was trimmed by 2 bases and J by 2 bases, leaving 7 bases between them. From germline, CDR1 is GTSNPN and CDR2 SVGIG (reference sequence). The CDR3 DNA reads as TGTGCCTGGAGTCACACCACCTACGAGCAGTACTTC. This gives the protein CAWSHTTYEQYF.

A few counts support this clone. The chain is built from TRBV30 and TRBJ1-4; 11 nucleotides align to TRBD1. The V and J ends lost 0 bases and 7 bases, in that order; junction bases with no gene match: 4. Germline CDR1 reads GTSNPN; CDR2 reads SVGIG (reference sequence). The CDR3 length is 15 residues. This chain's CDR3 is CAWSVGTGGGEKLFF. The CDR3 region has the DNA TGTGCCTGGAGTGTGGGGACAGGGGGAGGTGAAAAACTGTTTTTT.

The CDR3 loop reads CASSVSGEGLGGEQFF. The CDR3 DNA reads as TGTGCCAGCAGCGTAAGTGGGGAGGGGCTGGGGGGTGAGCAGTTCTTC. V is TRBV9 and J is TRBJ2-1, with 7 bases aligning to TRBD2. Germline-derived CDR1 and CDR2 are SGDLS and YYNGEE. The CDR3 has 16 residues. The V and J ends lost 1 base and 9 bases, in that order; junction bases with no gene match: 13.